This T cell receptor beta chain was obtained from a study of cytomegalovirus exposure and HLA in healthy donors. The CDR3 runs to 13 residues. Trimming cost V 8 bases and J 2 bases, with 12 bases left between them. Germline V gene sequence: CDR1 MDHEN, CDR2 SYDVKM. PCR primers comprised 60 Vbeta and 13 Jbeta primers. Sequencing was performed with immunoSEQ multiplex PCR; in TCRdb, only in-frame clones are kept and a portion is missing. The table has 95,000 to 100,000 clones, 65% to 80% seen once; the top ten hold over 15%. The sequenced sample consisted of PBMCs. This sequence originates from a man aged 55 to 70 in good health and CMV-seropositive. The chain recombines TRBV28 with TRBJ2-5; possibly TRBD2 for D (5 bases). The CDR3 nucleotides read TGTGCCAGCGGCCAAGGAGGTCAAGAGACCCAGTACTTC. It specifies CASGQGGQETQYF.